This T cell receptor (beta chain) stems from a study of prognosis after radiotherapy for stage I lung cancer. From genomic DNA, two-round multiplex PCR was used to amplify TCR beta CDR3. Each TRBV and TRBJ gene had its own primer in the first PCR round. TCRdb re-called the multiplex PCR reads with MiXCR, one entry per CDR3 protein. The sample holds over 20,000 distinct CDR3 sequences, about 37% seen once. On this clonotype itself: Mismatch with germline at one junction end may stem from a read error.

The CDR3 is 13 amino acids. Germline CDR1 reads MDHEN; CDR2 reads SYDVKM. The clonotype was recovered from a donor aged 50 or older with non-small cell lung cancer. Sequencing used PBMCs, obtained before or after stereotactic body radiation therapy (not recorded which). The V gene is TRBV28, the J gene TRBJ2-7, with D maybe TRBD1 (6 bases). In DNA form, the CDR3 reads TGTGCCAGCAGTTTGGACAGTACCTACGAGCATTATTTC. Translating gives CASSLDSTYEHYF.